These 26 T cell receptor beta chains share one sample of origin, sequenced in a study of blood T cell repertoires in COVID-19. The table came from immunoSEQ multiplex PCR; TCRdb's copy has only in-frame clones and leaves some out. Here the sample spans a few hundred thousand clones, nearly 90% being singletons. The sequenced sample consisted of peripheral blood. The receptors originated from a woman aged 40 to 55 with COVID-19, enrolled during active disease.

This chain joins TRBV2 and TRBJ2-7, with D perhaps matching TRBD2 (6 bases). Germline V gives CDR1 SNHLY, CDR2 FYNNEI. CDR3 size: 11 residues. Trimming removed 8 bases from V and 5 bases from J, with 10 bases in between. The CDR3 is CASGGRDEQYF. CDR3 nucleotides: TGTGCCAGCGGAGGGCGGGACGAGCAGTACTTC.

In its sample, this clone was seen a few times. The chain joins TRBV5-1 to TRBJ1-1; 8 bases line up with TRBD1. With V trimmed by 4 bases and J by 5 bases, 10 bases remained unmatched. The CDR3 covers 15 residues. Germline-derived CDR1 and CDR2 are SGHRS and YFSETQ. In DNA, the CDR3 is TGCGCCAGCAGCCGAGGACAGGGCCGAACTACTGAAGCTTTCTTT. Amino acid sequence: CASSRGQGRTTEAFF.

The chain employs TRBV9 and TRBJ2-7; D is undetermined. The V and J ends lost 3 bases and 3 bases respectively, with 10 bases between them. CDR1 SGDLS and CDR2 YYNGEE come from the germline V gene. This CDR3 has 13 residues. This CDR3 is CASSGPADYEQYF. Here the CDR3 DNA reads TGTGCCAGCAGCGGCCCGGCGGACTACGAGCAGTACTTC.

The CDR3 sequence: CASRLKGEWSGANVLTF. The CDR3 DNA is TGTGCCAGCAGGCTGAAGGGGGAGTGGTCTGGGGCCAACGTCCTGACTTTC. The genes are TRBV7-3 and TRBJ2-6; a possible D gene is TRBD1 (6 bases). Germline V gene sequence: CDR1 SGHTA, CDR2 FQGTGA. This CDR3 has 17 amino acids. Trimming left V 6 bases short and J 1 base short, with 16 bases between. Variable domain in full (rest from reference TRBV7-3 and TRBJ2-6): GAGVSQTPSNKVTEKGKYVELRCDPISGHTALYWYRQSLGQGPEFLIYFQGTGAADDSGLPNDRFFAVRPEGSVSTLKIQRTERGDSAVYLCASRLKGEWSGANVLTFGAGSRLTVL.

The CDR3 reads CASSRFATERDEQYF. Here the CDR3 DNA reads TGTGCCAGCAGTAGGTTTGCGACTGAGCGCGACGAGCAGTACTTC. This rearrangement joins TRBV27 to TRBJ2-7; D uncertain. Trimming took 5 bases from V and 5 from J, leaving 19 bases between them. There are 15 residues in the CDR3. Per the germline V gene, CDR1 is MNHEY and CDR2 is SMNVEV (reference sequence).

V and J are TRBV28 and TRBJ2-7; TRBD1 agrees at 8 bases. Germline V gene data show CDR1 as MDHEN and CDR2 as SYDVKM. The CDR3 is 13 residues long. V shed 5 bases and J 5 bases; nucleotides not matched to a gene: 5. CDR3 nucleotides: TGTGCCAGCAGTGGACAGGGAGTTCACGAGCAGTACTTC. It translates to CASSGQGVHEQYF.

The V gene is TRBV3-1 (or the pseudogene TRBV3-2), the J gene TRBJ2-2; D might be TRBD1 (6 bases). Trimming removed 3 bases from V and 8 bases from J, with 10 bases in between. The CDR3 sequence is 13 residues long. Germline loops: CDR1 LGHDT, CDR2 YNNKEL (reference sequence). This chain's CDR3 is CASSQGTPGELFF. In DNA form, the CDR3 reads TGTGCCAGCAGCCAGGGGACACCAGGGGAGCTGTTTTTT.

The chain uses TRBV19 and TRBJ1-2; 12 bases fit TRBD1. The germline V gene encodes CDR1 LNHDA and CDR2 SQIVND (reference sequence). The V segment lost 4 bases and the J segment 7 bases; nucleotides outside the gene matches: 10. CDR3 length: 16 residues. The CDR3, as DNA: TGTGCCAGTAGTAGGGGACAGGGGGCGTCGGCGGGTGGCTACACCTTC. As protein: CASSRGQGASAGGYTF.

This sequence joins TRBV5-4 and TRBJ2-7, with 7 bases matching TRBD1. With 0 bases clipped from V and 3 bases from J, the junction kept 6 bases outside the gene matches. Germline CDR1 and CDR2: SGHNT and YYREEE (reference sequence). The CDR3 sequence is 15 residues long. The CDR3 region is CASSLGRQGFYEQYF. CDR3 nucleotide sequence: TGTGCCAGCAGCTTGGGTCGACAGGGTTTCTACGAGCAGTACTTC.

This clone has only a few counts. CDR3 DNA: TGTGCCAGCAGCTTATTATCCCTAGCGGGGGGGGGTACCGACAATGAGCAGTTCTTC. This sequence encodes CASSLLSLAGGGTDNEQFF. The chain couples TRBV7-2 to TRBJ2-1; 12 positions agree with TRBD2. This CDR3 has 19 amino acids. Germline V gene lookup returns CDR1 SGHTA and CDR2 FQGNSA. The V gene end was trimmed by 2 bases and the J gene end by 5 bases; junction bases not matched to a gene: 13.

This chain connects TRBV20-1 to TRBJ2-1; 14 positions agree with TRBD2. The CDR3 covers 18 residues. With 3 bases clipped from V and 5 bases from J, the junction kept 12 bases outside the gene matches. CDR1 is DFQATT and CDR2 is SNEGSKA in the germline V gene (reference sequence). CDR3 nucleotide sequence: TGCAGTGCTAGTCGCCCCCCGGGACTAGCGGGAGCAAACAATGAGCAGTTCTTC. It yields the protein CSASRPPGLAGANNEQFF.

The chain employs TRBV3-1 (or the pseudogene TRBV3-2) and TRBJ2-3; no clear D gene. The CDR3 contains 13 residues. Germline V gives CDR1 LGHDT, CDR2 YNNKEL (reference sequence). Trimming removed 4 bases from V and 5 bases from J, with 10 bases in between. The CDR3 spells CASSLSVLDTQYF. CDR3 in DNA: TGTGCCAGCAGCCTCTCCGTGTTAGATACGCAGTATTTT.

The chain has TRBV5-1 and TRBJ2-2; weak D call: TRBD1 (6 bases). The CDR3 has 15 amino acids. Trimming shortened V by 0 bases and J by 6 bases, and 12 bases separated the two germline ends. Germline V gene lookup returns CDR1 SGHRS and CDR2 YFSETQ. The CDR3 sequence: CASSLGYRDAGELFF. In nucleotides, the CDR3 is TGCGCCAGCAGCTTGGGGTACAGGGATGCCGGGGAGCTGTTTTTT.

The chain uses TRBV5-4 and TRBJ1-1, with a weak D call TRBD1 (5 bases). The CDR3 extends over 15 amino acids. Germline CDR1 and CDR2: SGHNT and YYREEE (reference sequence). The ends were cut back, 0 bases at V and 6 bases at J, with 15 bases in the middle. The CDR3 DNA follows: TGTGCCAGCAGCTTGGACGACAGTTCGTGGGCTGAAGCTTTCTTT. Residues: CASSLDDSSWAEAFF.

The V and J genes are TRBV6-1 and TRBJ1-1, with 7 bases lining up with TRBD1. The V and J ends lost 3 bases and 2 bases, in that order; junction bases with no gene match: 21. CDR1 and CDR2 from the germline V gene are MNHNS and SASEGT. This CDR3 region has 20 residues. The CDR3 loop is CASSDPGQLPFGAQNTEAFF. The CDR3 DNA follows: TGTGCCAGCAGTGACCCGGGACAGTTACCGTTCGGCGCCCAAAACACTGAAGCTTTCTTT.

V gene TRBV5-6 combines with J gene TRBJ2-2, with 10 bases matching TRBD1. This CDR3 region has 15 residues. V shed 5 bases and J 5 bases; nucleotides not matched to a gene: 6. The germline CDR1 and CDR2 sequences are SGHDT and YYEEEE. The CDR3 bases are TGTGCCAGCAGAAGACGGGACAGGGGAACCGGGGAGCTGTTTTTT. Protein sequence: CASRRRDRGTGELFF.

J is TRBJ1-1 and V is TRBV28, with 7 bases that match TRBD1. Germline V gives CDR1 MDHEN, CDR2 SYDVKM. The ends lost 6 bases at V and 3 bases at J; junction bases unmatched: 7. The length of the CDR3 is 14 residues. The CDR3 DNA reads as TGTGCCAGCAGGGACGGGACAGCTTACACTGAAGCTTTCTTT. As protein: CASRDGTAYTEAFF.

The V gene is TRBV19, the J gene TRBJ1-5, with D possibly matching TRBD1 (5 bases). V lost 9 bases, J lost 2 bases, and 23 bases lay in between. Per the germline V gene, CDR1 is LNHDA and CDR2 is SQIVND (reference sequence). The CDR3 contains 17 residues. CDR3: CASRKGLRNGGNQPQHF. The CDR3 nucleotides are TGTGCCAGCAGAAAGGGACTGCGAAACGGGGGCAATCAGCCCCAGCATTTT.

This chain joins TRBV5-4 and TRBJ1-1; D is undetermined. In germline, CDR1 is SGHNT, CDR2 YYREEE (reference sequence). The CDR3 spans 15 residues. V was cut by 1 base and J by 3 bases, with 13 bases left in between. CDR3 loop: CASSLNSFSDTEAFF. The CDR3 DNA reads TGTGCCAGCAGCTTGAATTCGTTTAGCGACACTGAAGCTTTCTTT.

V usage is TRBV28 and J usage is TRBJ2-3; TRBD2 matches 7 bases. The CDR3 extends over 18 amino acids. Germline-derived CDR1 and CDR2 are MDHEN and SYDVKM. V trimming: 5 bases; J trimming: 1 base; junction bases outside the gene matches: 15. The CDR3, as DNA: TGTGCCAGCAGTACCCACCGGGGGGAGCGGGGAGGCACAGATACGCAGTATTTT. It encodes CASSTHRGERGGTDTQYF.

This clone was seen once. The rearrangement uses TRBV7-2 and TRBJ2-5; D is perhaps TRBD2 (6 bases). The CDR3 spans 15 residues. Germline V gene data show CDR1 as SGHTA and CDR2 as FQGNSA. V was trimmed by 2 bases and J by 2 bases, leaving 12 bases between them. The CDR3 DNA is TGTGCCAGCAGCTTAAGGACTGGGGGGCAAGAGACCCAGTACTTC. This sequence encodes CASSLRTGGQETQYF. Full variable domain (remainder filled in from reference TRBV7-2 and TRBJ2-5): GAGVSQSPSNKVTEKGKDVELRCDPISGHTALYWYRQSLGQGLEFLIYFQGNSAPDKSGLPSDRFSAERTGGSVSTLTIQRTQQEDSAVYLCASSLRTGGQETQYFGPGTRLLVL.

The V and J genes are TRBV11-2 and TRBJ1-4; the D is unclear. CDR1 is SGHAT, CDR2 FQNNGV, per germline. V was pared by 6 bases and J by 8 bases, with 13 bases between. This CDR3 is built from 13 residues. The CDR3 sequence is CASRRGTGEKLFF. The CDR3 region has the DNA TGTGCCAGCAGACGGGGTACTGGGGAAAAACTGTTTTTT.

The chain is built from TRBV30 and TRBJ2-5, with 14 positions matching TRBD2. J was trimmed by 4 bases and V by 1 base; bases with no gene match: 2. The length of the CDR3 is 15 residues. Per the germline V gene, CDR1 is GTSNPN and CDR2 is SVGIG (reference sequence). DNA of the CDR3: TGTGCCTGGAGTGCGACTAGCGGGGGGGTAGAGACCCAGTACTTC. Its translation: CAWSATSGGVETQYF.

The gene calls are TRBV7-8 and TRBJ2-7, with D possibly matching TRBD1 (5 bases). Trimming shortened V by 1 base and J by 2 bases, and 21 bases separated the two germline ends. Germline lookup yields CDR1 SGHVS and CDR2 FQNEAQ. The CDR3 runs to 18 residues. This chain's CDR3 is CASSLVSASGYEAYEQYF. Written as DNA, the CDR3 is TGTGCCAGCAGCTTAGTTTCTGCTTCAGGGTACGAGGCCTACGAGCAGTACTTC.

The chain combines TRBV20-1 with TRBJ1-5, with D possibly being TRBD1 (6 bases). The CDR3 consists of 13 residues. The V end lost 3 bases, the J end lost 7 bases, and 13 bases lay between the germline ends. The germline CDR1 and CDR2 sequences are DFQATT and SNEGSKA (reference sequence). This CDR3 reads CSASDTGTQPQHF. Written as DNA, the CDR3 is TGCAGTGCTAGTGACACAGGGACGCAGCCCCAGCATTTT.

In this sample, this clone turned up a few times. CDR3 DNA: TGTGCCAGCAGTGTCGGGACTAGCGGAACCTACGAGCAGTACTTC. This codes for CASSVGTSGTYEQYF. The chain is built from TRBV2 and TRBJ2-7, with 11 positions matching TRBD2. Trimming removed 4 bases from V and 2 bases from J; junction bases left unmatched: 4. The CDR3 is made up of 15 amino acids. Germline V gene sequence: CDR1 SNHLY, CDR2 FYNNEI.